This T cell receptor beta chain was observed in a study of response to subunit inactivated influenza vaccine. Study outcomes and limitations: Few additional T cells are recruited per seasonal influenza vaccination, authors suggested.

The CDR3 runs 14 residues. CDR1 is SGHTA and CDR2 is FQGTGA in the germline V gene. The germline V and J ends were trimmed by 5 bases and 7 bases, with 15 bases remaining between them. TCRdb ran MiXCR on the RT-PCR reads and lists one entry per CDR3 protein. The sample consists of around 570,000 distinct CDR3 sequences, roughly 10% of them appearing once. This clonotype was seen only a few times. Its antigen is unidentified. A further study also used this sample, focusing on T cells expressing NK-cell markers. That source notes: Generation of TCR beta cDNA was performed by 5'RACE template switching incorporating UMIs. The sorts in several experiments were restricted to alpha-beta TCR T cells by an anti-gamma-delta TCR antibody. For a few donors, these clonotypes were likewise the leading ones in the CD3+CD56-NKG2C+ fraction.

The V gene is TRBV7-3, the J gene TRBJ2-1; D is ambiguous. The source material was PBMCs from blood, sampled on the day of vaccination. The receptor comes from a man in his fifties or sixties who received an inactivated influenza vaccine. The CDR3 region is CASSPHSKSNEQFF. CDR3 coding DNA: TGTGCCAGCAGCCCGCATTCGAAATCTAATGAGCAGTTCTTC.